This T cell receptor (beta chain) was profiled in a study of shared clonotypes between healthy human individuals. Study-wide findings and caveats: Among four donors, around 5% of naive CD4 clonotypes were found in common. Tissue TCR repertoires likely differ from these blood-only repertoires.

The CDR3 totals 17 residues. Trimming removed 0 bases from V and 4 bases from J; junction bases left unmatched: 6. Germline V gives CDR1 SGHAT, CDR2 FQNNGV. About this clone: What it recognizes is unknown.

Terminally differentiated effector memory CD45RA+ cells were excluded from the naive CD8 cells, which were CD45RO-negative and positively selected for CCR7. Donors were Caucasian adults residing in Nashville, Tennessee, USA. This was a deep-level run. This table comes from immunoSEQ multiplex PCR, and its TCRdb copy is limited to in-frame clones, with some not included. The sample includes about 580,000 clones, roughly 98% of them seen just once. Input material: naive CD8+ T cells sorted from blood. This clonotype was obtained from a man aged 25 to 45 in good health. V is TRBV11-2 and J is TRBJ2-1; 10 positions agree with TRBD2. DNA for the CDR3: TGTGCCAGCAGCTTAGAGGGTCTAGCGGGAGTGTACAATGAGCAGTTCTTC. Protein sequence: CASSLEGLAGVYNEQFF.